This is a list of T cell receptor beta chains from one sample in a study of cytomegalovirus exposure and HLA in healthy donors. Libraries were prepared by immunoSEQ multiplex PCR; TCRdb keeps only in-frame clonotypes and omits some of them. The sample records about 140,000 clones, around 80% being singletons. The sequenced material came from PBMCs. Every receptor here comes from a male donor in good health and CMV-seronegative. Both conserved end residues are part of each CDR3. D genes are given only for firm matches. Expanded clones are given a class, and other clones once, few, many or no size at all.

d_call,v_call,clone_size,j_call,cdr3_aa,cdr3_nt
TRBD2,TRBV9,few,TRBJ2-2,CASSLRRLAGGPGGELFF,TGTGCCAGCAGCCTCCGAAGACTAGCGGGGGGGCCCGGCGGGGAGCTGTTTTTT
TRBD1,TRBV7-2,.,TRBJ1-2,CASSVQGAYGYTF,TGTGCCAGCAGCGTACAGGGGGCCTATGGCTACACCTTC
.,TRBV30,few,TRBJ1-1,CAWSVLFGNTEAFF,TGTGCCTGGAGTGTACTCTTCGGGAACACTGAAGCTTTCTTT
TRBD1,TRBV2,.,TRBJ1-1,CASIPGGDWDTEAFF,TGTGCCAGCATCCCAGGGGGTGATTGGGACACTGAAGCTTTCTTT
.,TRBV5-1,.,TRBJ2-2,CASSFELSAGELFF,TGCGCCAGCAGCTTTGAGCTCTCCGCCGGGGAGCTGTTTTTT
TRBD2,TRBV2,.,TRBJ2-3,CAGGGDTDTQYF,TGTGCCGGGGGGGGTGACACAGATACGCAGTATTTT
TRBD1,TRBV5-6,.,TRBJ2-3,CASSLDRGVDTQYF,TGTGCCAGCAGCCTAGACAGGGGTGTAGATACGCAGTATTTT
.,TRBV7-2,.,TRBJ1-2,CASSLGQVNYGYTF,TGTGCCAGCAGCTTAGGTCAGGTCAACTATGGCTACACCTTC
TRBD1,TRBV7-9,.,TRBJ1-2,CASSWAGGVDGYTF,TGTGCCAGCAGCTGGGCAGGGGGCGTAGATGGCTACACCTTC
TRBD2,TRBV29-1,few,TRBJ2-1,CSVRTSGNYNEQFF,TGCAGCGTGCGGACTAGCGGGAACTACAATGAGCAGTTCTTC
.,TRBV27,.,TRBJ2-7,CASSLKVEYEQYF,TGTGCCAGCAGTTTGAAAGTCGAGTACGAGCAGTACTTC
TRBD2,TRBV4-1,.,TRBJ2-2,CASSQTRAGDTGELFF,TGCGCCAGCAGCCAAACGAGAGCGGGGGACACCGGGGAGCTGTTTTTT
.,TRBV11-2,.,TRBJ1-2,CASSPAVVRGFGGYTF,TGTGCCAGCAGCCCAGCGGTCGTCAGGGGCTTCGGTGGCTACACCTTC
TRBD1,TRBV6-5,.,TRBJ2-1,CAGSQGVPENNEQFF,TGTGCCGGCAGCCAGGGGGTTCCGGAGAACAATGAGCAGTTCTTC
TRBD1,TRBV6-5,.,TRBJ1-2,CASSLRDRTSYTF,TGTGCCAGCAGTCTCCGGGACAGGACTAGCTACACCTTC
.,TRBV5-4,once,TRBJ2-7,CASSFPQGPGGYEQYF,TGTGCCAGCAGCTTTCCCCAGGGGCCGGGCGGGTACGAGCAGTACTTC
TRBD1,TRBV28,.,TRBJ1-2,CASTIQGATGSGYTF,TGTGCCAGCACCATACAGGGGGCGACGGGGTCTGGCTACACCTTC
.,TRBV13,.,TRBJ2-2,CASSLLGANTGELFF,TGTGCCAGCAGCTTACTGGGCGCGAACACCGGGGAGCTGTTTTTT
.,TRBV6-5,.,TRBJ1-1,CASTGTLNTEAFF,TGTGCCAGCACGGGAACTTTGAACACTGAAGCTTTCTTT
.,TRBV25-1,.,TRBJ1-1,CASSRGANTEAFF,TGTGCCAGCAGTCGGGGGGCGAACACTGAAGCTTTCTTT
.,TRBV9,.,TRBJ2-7,CASSVAGREQYF,TGTGCCAGCAGCGTAGCAGGGCGCGAGCAGTACTTC
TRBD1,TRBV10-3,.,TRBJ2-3,CAIRATGLTDTQYF,TGTGCCATCAGGGCGACAGGGCTCACAGATACGCAGTATTTT
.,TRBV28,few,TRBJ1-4,CASSPPETAMKKLFF,TGTGCCAGCAGTCCACCTGAGACAGCTATGAAAAAACTGTTTTTT
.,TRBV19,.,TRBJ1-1,CASRNTGITEAFF,TGTGCCAGTAGAAATACAGGGATCACTGAAGCTTTCTTT
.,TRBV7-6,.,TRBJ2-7,CASSLHRSYEQYF,TGTGCCAGCAGCCTCCATAGGAGCTACGAGCAGTACTTC
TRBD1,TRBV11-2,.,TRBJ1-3,CASSWDRDSGNTIYF,TGTGCCAGCAGCTGGGACAGGGACTCTGGAAACACCATATATTTT
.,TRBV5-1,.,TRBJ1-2,CASSYYRDNYGYTF,TGCGCCAGCAGCTACTACAGGGACAACTATGGCTACACCTTC
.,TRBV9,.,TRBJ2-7,CASSRLPDRAYEQYF,TGTGCCAGCAGCCGCCTCCCCGACAGAGCCTACGAGCAGTACTTC
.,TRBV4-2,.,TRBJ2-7,CASSQDGPGVYEQYF,TGTGCCAGCAGCCAAGATGGTCCGGGTGTCTACGAGCAGTACTTC
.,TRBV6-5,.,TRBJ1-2,CASRSGILYGYTF,TGTGCCAGCAGAAGCGGTATTCTCTATGGCTACACCTTC
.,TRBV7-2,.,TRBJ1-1,CASSLSLGDTEAFF,TGTGCCAGCAGCCTCAGTCTAGGGGACACTGAAGCTTTCTTT
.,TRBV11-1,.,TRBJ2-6,CASSRGSGANVLTF,TGTGCCAGCTCTAGGGGTTCTGGGGCCAACGTCCTGACTTTC
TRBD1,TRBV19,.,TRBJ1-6,CASRQDRGLDNSPLHF,TGTGCCAGTAGGCAGGACAGGGGACTAGATAATTCACCCCTCCACTTT
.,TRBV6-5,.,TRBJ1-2,CASSYSTGGYTF,TGTGCCAGCAGTTACTCGACAGGAGGCTACACCTTC
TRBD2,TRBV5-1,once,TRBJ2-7,CASSLRGGVREQYF,TGCGCCAGCAGCTTACGGGGGGGAGTCAGAGAGCAGTACTTC
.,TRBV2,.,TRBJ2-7,CASSLMDTSYEQYF,TGTGCCAGCAGTTTAATGGACACGTCCTACGAGCAGTACTTC
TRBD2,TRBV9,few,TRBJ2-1,CASSASLAGGLEGNEQFF,TGTGCCAGCAGCGCCTCACTAGCGGGGGGGCTCGAGGGGAATGAGCAGTTCTTC
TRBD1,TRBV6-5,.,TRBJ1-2,CASSYTTPDRGYGYTF,TGTGCCAGCAGTTACACAACCCCCGACAGGGGGTATGGCTACACCTTC
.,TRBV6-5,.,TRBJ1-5,CASSKVGGGQPQHF,TGTGCCAGCTCCAAGGTGGGGGGAGGGCAGCCCCAGCATTTT
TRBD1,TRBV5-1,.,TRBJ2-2,CASSFGWTGGTTGELFF,TGCGCCAGCAGCTTTGGATGGACAGGGGGGACCACCGGGGAGCTGTTTTTT
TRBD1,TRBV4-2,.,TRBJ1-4,CASSLDRGNEKLFF,TGTGCCAGCAGCCTCGACAGGGGGAACGAAAAACTGTTTTTT
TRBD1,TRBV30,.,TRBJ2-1,CAWSPPGTDRSMKQFF,TGTGCCTGGAGTCCTCCCGGGACAGATCGTTCAATGAAGCAGTTCTTC
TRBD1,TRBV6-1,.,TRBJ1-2,CASSEAVWTGNGYTF,TGTGCCAGCAGTGAAGCGGTCTGGACAGGGAATGGCTACACCTTC
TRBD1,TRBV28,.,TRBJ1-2,CASSLGQGNGGYTF,TGTGCCAGCAGTTTAGGACAGGGGAATGGTGGCTACACCTTC
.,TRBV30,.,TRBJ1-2,CAWTPSGEANYGYTF,TGTGCCTGGACCCCCTCGGGGGAGGCGAACTATGGCTACACCTTC
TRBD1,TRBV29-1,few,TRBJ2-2,CSVEDLKQPGQGLFF,TGCAGCGTTGAAGATCTGAAACAGCCGGGACAGGGCCTGTTTTTT
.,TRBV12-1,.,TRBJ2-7,CASSFLTSGHTYEQYF,TGTGCCAGCAGCTTTCTGACTAGCGGGCATACATACGAGCAGTACTTC
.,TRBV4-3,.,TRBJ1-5,CASSPGEGGQPQHF,TGCGCCAGCAGCCCGGGGGAAGGCGGGCAGCCCCAGCATTTT
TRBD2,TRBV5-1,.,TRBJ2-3,CASSLGSSGADTQYF,TGCGCCAGCAGCTTGGGTTCTAGCGGGGCAGATACGCAGTATTTT
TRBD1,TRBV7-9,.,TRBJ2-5,CASSAGQVGETQYF,TGTGCCAGCAGCGCTGGACAGGTTGGAGAGACCCAGTACTTC
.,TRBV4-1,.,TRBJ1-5,CASSQERVNQPQHF,TGCGCCAGCAGCCAAGAAAGAGTCAATCAGCCCCAGCATTTT